The clone carrying this T cell receptor (beta chain) was recorded only once. Its antigen is still unknown. These data come from a study of CD8+ T cells in alopecia areata. On the study more broadly: The drug, oral tofacitinib, was given to treated patients at 5 to 10 mg twice daily. Study observations and caveats: Across lesional scalp, and particularly alopecia totalis/universalis, clonality surpassed that of normal scalp.

Extraction of RNA preceded its reverse transcription into cDNA, which served as the sequencing template. Here immunoSEQ multiplex PCR was the method, and the copy in TCRdb shows in-frame clones only, minus some. The profile shows under 200,000 clones, about three fifths of them singletons. Treatment: oral pan-JAK inhibitor, 5-10 mg twice daily. Germline CDR1 is LNHDA and CDR2 is SQIVND (reference sequence). CDR3 length: 15 residues. Trimming at V came to 5 bases and at J to 1 base, leaving 6 bases not matched to a gene. The sample was CD4+ T cells sorted from blood, taken at week 4, from a patient treated with tofacitinib. J is TRBJ2-7 and V is TRBV19, with 9 nucleotides matching TRBD2. The TCR sequence derives from a human donor with alopecia areata. The CDR3 DNA reads as TGTGCCAGTAGTGTGCGAGCGGGGGGATCCTACGAGCAGTACTTC. This translates into CASSVRAGGSYEQYF.